Following are 2 T cell receptor beta chains from one sample sequenced in a study of CD8 T cells in ankylosing spondylitis. Study-wide points: Seemingly characteristic of ankylosing spondylitis blood was a TCR beta motif consisting of 7 or 8 highly homologous variants.

TCRdb redid the calling of the 5' RACE reads with MiXCR, one entry per CDR3 protein. This table holds 220,000 or so distinct CDR3 sequences, about 17% found once. Their specific antigens are unknown. The specimen was blood, either unsorted or a sorted T cell fraction (not recorded which). These receptors all stem from a male donor with ankylosing spondylitis.

This rearrangement joins TRBV25-1 to TRBJ2-7; 8 bases fit TRBD1. The CDR3 contains 17 residues. Per germline, CDR1 MGHDK and CDR2 SYGVNS. The V and J ends lost 5 bases and 2 bases, in that order; junction bases with no gene match: 14. CDR3 coding DNA: TGTGCCAGCAGTTCCCTTTTAATCGGGACAGGAACCTACGAGCAGTACTTC. The encoded protein is CASSSLLIGTGTYEQYF.

The CDR3 sequence: CASSQVWGPDSGGTYNEQFF. Written as DNA, the CDR3 is TGTGCCAGCAGCCAAGTCTGGGGTCCCGATAGCGGGGGGACTTACAATGAGCAGTTCTTC. This chain joins TRBV4-2 and TRBJ2-1; 10 bases map to TRBD2. The CDR3 is 20 residues long. V was pared by 1 base and J by 4 bases, with 16 bases of the junction left unmatched. CDR1 and CDR2 from the germline V gene are LGHNA and YNFKEQ.